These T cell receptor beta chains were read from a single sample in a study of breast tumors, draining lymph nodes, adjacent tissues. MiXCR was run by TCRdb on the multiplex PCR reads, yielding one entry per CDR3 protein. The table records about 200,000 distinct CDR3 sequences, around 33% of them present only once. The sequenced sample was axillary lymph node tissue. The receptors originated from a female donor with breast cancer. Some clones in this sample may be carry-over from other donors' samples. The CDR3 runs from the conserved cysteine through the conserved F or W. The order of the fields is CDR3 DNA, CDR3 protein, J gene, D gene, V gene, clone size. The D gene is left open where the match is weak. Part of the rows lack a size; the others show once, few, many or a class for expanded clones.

DNA: TGTGCCAGCAGCCAAGAGGGGACAGGGCAGGGGGCCGTTAATGAAAAACTGTTTTTT; CDR3: CASSQEGTGQGAVNEKLFF; J: TRBJ1-4; D: TRBD1; V: TRBV4-2; size: -
DNA: TGTGCCAGCAGTGTACAGGGACCCGCCATGAACACTGAAGCTTTCTTT; CDR3: CASSVQGPAMNTEAFF; J: TRBJ1-1; D: -; V: TRBV2; size: -
DNA: TGCGCCAGCAGCCCAGGACAGGGAATCACAGATACGCAGTATTTT; CDR3: CASSPGQGITDTQYF; J: TRBJ2-3; D: TRBD1; V: TRBV5-1; size: -
DNA: TGCAGTGCTAGTCGGGACAAGAATGAGCAGTTCTTC; CDR3: CSASRDKNEQFF; J: TRBJ2-1; D: -; V: TRBV20-1; size: -
DNA: TGTGCCAGCAGCTGGATGACACCAAACTATGGCTACACCTTC; CDR3: CASSWMTPNYGYTF; J: TRBJ1-2; D: -; V: TRBV5-6; size: many
DNA: TGTGCCAGCAGCCAAGCTGGGTCTGGCCAGCCCCAGCATTTT; CDR3: CASSQAGSGQPQHF; J: TRBJ1-5; D: -; V: TRBV3-1; size: few
DNA: TGTGCCAGCAACGCCCAGGGACTTCACGAGACCCAGTACTTC; CDR3: CASNAQGLHETQYF; J: TRBJ2-5; D: -; V: TRBV2; size: -
DNA: TGTGCCAGCAGCCCATCGACAGGAGGAGAAAAACTGTTTTTT; CDR3: CASSPSTGGEKLFF; J: TRBJ1-4; D: -; V: TRBV7-2; size: many
DNA: TGTGCCAGCAGTTTATCGGGGCGGGACGGGACGGGGACCTACGAGCAGTACTTC; CDR3: CASSLSGRDGTGTYEQYF; J: TRBJ2-7; D: -; V: TRBV27; size: -
DNA: TGTGCCAGCAGCCCCGACAGGACGCACTATGGCTACACCTTC; CDR3: CASSPDRTHYGYTF; J: TRBJ1-2; D: -; V: TRBV6-5; size: many
DNA: TGTGCCACCAGCAGAACAGGGAACTATGGCTACACCTTC; CDR3: CATSRTGNYGYTF; J: TRBJ1-2; D: -; V: TRBV15; size: -
DNA: TGTGCCAGCACTGGGACAGGGGGGGACACTGAAGCTTTCTTT; CDR3: CASTGTGGDTEAFF; J: TRBJ1-1; D: TRBD1; V: TRBV6-1; size: -
DNA: TGTGCCAGCAGCTTAATTCCCAGGGACGAGCAGTACTTC; CDR3: CASSLIPRDEQYF; J: TRBJ2-7; D: -; V: TRBV7-3; size: many
DNA: TGCGCCAGTACGTTTGGGAATGAAAAACTGTTTTTT; CDR3: CASTFGNEKLFF; J: TRBJ1-4; D: -; V: TRBV10-2; size: -
DNA: TGTGCCAGCAAGAGGGGGACTAGCGGGGGATCGAAAGAGACCCAGTACTTC; CDR3: CASKRGTSGGSKETQYF; J: TRBJ2-5; D: TRBD2; V: TRBV5-4; size: many
DNA: TGTGCCAGCAGCTTACGCAGGAGCGATACGCAGTATTTT; CDR3: CASSLRRSDTQYF; J: TRBJ2-3; D: -; V: TRBV11-1; size: many
DNA: TGTGCCAGCAGCTTAGGACAGGGAAGCCCGGTCGCTAACTATGGCTACACCTTC; CDR3: CASSLGQGSPVANYGYTF; J: TRBJ1-2; D: TRBD1; V: TRBV11-2; size: once
DNA: TGCGCCAGCAGCGCACAGACTAGCGGGGGCGGGGGAGATACGCAGTATTTT; CDR3: CASSAQTSGGGGDTQYF; J: TRBJ2-3; D: TRBD2; V: TRBV5-1; size: many
DNA: TGTGCCAGCGGGCGAGGGGCCGCAACACACAATGAGCAGTTCTTC; CDR3: CASGRGAATHNEQFF; J: TRBJ2-1; D: -; V: TRBV6-5; size: many
DNA: TGTGCCAGCAGCCAAGAAGGCGGGAGTGCGGATACGCAGTATTTT; CDR3: CASSQEGGSADTQYF; J: TRBJ2-3; D: TRBD2; V: TRBV4-2; size: -
DNA: TGTGCCAGTAGTAGCACAGGGGGCAGCGGGGAAAAACTGTTTTTT; CDR3: CASSSTGGSGEKLFF; J: TRBJ1-4; D: TRBD1; V: TRBV19; size: many
DNA: TGCGCCAGCAGCTTCGGGACAGGGGCCGCGGATACGCAGTATTTT; CDR3: CASSFGTGAADTQYF; J: TRBJ2-3; D: TRBD1; V: TRBV5-1; size: many
DNA: TGTGCCAGCAGCTTAACGAAGGACAGGAGGGGCGAGCAGTACTTC; CDR3: CASSLTKDRRGEQYF; J: TRBJ2-7; D: -; V: TRBV7-9; size: many
DNA: TGTGCTAGACTTGGGACTAGCGGATACAATGAGCAGTTCTTC; CDR3: CARLGTSGYNEQFF; J: TRBJ2-1; D: TRBD2; V: TRBV7-6; size: -
DNA: TGTGCCAGTAGTACCCGCCGGGGGCAGGGGGCTCACCAGCCCCAGCATTTT; CDR3: CASSTRRGQGAHQPQHF; J: TRBJ1-5; D: TRBD1; V: TRBV19; size: many
DNA: TGCAGCGTTGGGTACGGGAGGAATGAAAAACTGTTTTTT; CDR3: CSVGYGRNEKLFF; J: TRBJ1-4; D: -; V: TRBV29-1; size: many
DNA: TGTGCCTGCACCACAGGGTCGGGCGGTTCACCCCTCCACTTT; CDR3: CACTTGSGGSPLHF; J: TRBJ1-6; D: -; V: TRBV30; size: many
DNA: TGTGCCAGCAGCTTGGTCGGGGACGAGCAGTACTTC; CDR3: CASSLVGDEQYF; J: TRBJ2-7; D: -; V: TRBV5-6; size: many
DNA: TGTGCCAGCAGTTACTTGGGGGGCGAGCAGTACTTC; CDR3: CASSYLGGEQYF; J: TRBJ2-7; D: -; V: TRBV6-2/TRBV6-3; size: many
DNA: TGTGCCAGCACCCTCCGGGACACCTACGAGCAGTACTTC; CDR3: CASTLRDTYEQYF; J: TRBJ2-7; D: -; V: TRBV6-6; size: many
DNA: TGCGCCAGCAGCCCCCCCGAGGTCAATGAGCAGTTCTTC; CDR3: CASSPPEVNEQFF; J: TRBJ2-1; D: -; V: TRBV5-1; size: -
DNA: TGTGCCAGCAGCCGTCAGGGAATTACCGGGGAGCTGTTTTTT; CDR3: CASSRQGITGELFF; J: TRBJ2-2; D: -; V: TRBV3-1; size: many
DNA: TGCGCCAGCAGCTTACGGAACCAAGAGACCCAGTACTTC; CDR3: CASSLRNQETQYF; J: TRBJ2-5; D: -; V: TRBV5-1; size: many